The clone carrying this T cell receptor (beta chain) was counted at least ten times. Antigen unknown. The sample originates from a study of early T cells in non-severe SARS-CoV-2 infection. Across the whole study: The chains were unpaired, and the sequenced material was bulk RNA from unsorted whole blood.

Unique molecular identifiers were added to individual cDNA molecules. TCRdb reprocessed the 5' RACE reads with MiXCR, giving one entry per CDR3 protein. The table lists tens of thousands of distinct CDR3 sequences, 9% to 15% of them singletons. Regarding the study as a whole: VDJdb matches were skewed toward anti-spike CD8 T cell responses.

Germline V CDR1 and CDR2: GTSNPN, SVGIG (reference sequence). This CDR3 is built from 15 residues. Trimming removed 0 bases from V and 0 bases from J, with 9 bases in between. The source of this sequence is an adult who was a healthcare worker with PCR-confirmed SARS-CoV-2 infection or an uninfected control (not recorded which). The chain recombines TRBV30 with TRBJ1-5; no reliable D call. The sequencing sample was made of whole blood. The CDR3, as DNA: TGTGCCTGGAGTGTGGGTCTGAATAGCAATCAGCCCCAGCATTTT. Its translation: CAWSVGLNSNQPQHF.